This T cell receptor (beta chain) was identified during a study of cytomegalovirus exposure and HLA in healthy donors. Overall study results and limits: Sequencing had likely introduced a cluster of highly shared sequence variants as an artifact. Looking again later, the authors saw that most CMV-associated TCR beta chains seemed HLA-restricted.

Comment on this clone: Antigen specificity is unknown.

13 Jbeta primers and 60 Vbeta primers were used for the PCR. In the study's own analysis: In a later analysis, the count reached some 83 million unique TCR beta chains, with 9 million to 11 million shared. The data were produced by immunoSEQ multiplex PCR, yet TCRdb's version contains in-frame clones alone and is incomplete. The V and J calls and clone size come from that table; D and trimming were worked out from the DNA. The table lists 110,000 or so clones, 74% of them singletons. The length of the CDR3 is 14 residues. From germline, CDR1 is LNHDA and CDR2 SQIVND (reference sequence). Trimming cost V 4 bases and J 8 bases; bases outside gene matches: 7.

The sample was PBMCs. This clonotype originated in a woman aged 35 to 49 in good health and CMV-seropositive. The chain carries TRBV19 and TRBJ1-2; TRBD1 agrees at 10 bases. The CDR3, as DNA: TGTGCCAGTAGTACGGGACAGGGGCTCCGCGGCTACACCTTC. This translates into CASSTGQGLRGYTF.